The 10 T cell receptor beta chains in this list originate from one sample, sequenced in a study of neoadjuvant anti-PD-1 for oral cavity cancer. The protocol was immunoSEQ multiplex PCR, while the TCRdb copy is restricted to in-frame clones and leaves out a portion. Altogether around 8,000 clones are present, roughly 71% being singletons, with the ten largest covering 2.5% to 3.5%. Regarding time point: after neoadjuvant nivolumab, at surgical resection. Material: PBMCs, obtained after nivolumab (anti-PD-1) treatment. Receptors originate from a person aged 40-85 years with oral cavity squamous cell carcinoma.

The CDR3 nucleotides read TGTGCCAGCAGCTTTGGCTTCGCAGGACAGGGTGCCTACGAGCAGTACTTC. Amino acids: CASSFGFAGQGAYEQYF. This chain joins TRBV5-6 and TRBJ2-7; 8 nucleotides line up with TRBD1. This CDR3 comprises 17 residues. The trim removed 2 bases at V and 2 bases at J, leaving 12 bases unmatched. CDR1 SGHDT and CDR2 YYEEEE come from the germline V gene. Looking up the rest from reference TRBV5-6 and TRBJ2-7 gives the full variable domain: DAGVTQSPTHLIKTRGQQVTLRCSPKSGHDTVSWYQQALGQGPQFIFQYYEEEERQRGNFPDRFSGHQFPNYSSELNVNALLLGDSALYLCASSFGFAGQGAYEQYFGPGTRLTVT.

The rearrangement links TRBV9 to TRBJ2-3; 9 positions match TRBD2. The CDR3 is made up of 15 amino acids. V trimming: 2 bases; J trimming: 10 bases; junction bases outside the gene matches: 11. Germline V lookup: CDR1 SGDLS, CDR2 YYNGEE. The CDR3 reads CASSVTSGRDRPQYF. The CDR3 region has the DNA TGTGCCAGCAGCGTGACTAGCGGACGCGACCGTCCGCAGTATTTT.

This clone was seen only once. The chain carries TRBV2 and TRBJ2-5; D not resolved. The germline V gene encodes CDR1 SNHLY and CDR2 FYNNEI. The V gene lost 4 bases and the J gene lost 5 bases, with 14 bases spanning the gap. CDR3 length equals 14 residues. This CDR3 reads CASSGLSSVETQYF. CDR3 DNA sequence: TGTGCCAGCAGTGGCCTCAGTTCGGTCGAGACCCAGTACTTC.

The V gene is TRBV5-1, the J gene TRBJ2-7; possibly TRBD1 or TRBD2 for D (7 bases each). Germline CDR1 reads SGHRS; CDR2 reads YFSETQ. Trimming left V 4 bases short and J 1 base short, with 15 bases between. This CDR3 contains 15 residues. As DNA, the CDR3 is TGCGCCAGCAGCCCGGGGGGACAGCTATCCTACGAGCAGTACTTC. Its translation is CASSPGGQLSYEQYF.

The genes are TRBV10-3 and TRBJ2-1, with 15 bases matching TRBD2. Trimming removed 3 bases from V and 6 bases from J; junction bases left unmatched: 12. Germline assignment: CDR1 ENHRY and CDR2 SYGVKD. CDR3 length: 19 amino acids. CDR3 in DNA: TGTGCCATCAGTGATCGGACTAGCGGGGGGGTCTTGGCGATCAATGAGCAGTTCTTC. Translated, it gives CAISDRTSGGVLAINEQFF.

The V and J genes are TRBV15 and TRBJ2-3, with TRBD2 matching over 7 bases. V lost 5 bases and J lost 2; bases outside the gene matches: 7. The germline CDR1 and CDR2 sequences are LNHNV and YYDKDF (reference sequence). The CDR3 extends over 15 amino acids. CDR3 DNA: TGTGCCACCAGCCCAAGCGGGGATAACACAGATACGCAGTATTTT. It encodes CATSPSGDNTDTQYF.

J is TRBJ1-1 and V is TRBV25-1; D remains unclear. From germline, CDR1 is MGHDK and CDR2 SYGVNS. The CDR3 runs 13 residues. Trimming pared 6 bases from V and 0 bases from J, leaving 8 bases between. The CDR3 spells CASSRHLNTEAFF. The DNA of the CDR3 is TGTGCCAGCAGCAGACATCTGAACACTGAAGCTTTCTTT. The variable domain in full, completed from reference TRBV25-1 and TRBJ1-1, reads EADIYQTPRYLVIGTGKKITLECSQTMGHDKMYWYQQDPGMELHLIHYSYGVNSTEKGDLSSESTVSRIRTEHFPLTLESARPSHTSQYLCASSRHLNTEAFFGQGTRLTVV.

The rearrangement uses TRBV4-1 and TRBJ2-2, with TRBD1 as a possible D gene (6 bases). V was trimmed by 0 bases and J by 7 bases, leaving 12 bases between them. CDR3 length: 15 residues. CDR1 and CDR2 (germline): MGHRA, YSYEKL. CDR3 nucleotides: TGCGCCAGCAGCCAAGAGGGACACCCGGGCGGGGAGCTGTTTTTT. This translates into CASSQEGHPGGELFF.

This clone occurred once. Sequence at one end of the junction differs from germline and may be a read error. In DNA form, the CDR3 reads TGTGCCAGCAGCTTCGGGGGGCTGGGCACCGATACGCAGTATTTT. Translating it yields CASSFGGLGTDTQYF. The V call is TRBV7-9, the J call TRBJ2-3; D might be TRBD2 (7 bases). In germline, CDR1 is SEHNR, CDR2 FQNEAQ (reference sequence). This CDR3 region has 15 residues.

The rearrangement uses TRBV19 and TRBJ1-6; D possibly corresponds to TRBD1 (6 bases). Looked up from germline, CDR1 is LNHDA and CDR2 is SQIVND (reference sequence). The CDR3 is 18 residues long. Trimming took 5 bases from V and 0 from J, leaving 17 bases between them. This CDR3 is CASSVRQALSSYNSPLHF. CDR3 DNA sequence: TGTGCCAGTAGTGTTCGACAGGCCCTAAGCTCCTATAATTCACCCCTCCACTTT.